Listed here are 2 T cell receptor beta chains from one sample, sequenced in a study of cytomegalovirus exposure and HLA in healthy donors. Researchers ran the PCR with 60 Vbeta and 13 Jbeta primers. Using immunoSEQ multiplex PCR, the repertoire was profiled, and TCRdb retains in-frame clones only, with some absent. The table lists 150,000 to 200,000 clones, 65% to 85% of them singletons. The sequencing sample was made of PBMCs. The receptors were gathered from a boy aged 2 to 9 in good health and CMV-seronegative.

The rearrangement uses TRBV4-2 and TRBJ1-5, with 8 bases identical to TRBD1. V was clipped by 0 bases and J by 7 bases; unmatched bases: 8. Germline CDR1 is LGHNA and CDR2 is YNFKEQ. The CDR3 extends over 16 amino acids. CDR3 residues: CASSQEGYRGEQPQHF. The CDR3 DNA reads as TGTGCCAGCAGCCAAGAAGGGTACAGGGGGGAGCAGCCCCAGCATTTT.

The genes are TRBV10-3 and TRBJ2-1; maybe TRBD2 (5 bases). The V end was cut by 6 bases, the J end by 0 bases, with 12 bases between. Germline V gene lookup returns CDR1 ENHRY and CDR2 SYGVKD. The CDR3 sequence is 15 residues long. DNA for the CDR3: TGTGCCATCAGGGAGGACTTGAGCTCCTACAATGAGCAGTTCTTC. It codes for CAIREDLSSYNEQFF.